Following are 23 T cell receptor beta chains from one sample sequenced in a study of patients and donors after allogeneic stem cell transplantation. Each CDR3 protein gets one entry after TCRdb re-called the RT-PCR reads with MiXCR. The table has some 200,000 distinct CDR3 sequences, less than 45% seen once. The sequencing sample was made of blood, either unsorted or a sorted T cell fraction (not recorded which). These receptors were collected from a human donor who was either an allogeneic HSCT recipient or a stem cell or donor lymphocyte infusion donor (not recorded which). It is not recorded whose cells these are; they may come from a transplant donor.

For the CDR3, the DNA is TGCAGCGTTTCGGGACAGGGGGCGCCCCGTGGCTACACCTTC. This codes for CSVSGQGAPRGYTF. The chain carries TRBV29-1 and TRBJ1-2, with 12 bases that match TRBD1. Germline V lookup: CDR1 SQVTM, CDR2 ANQGSEA. V was pared by 5 bases and J by 7 bases, with 8 bases of the junction left unmatched. The CDR3 contains 14 residues.

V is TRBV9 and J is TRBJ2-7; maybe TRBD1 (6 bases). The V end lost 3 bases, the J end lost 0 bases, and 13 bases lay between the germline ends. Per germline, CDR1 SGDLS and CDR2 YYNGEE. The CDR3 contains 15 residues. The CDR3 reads CASSGGPLGSYEQYF. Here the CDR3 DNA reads TGTGCCAGCAGCGGGGGGCCTTTGGGCTCCTACGAGCAGTACTTC.

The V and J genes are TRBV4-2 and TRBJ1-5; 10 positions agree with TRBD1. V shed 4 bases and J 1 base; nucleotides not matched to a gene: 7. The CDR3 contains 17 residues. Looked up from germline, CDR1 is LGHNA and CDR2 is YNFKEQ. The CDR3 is CASSRRTGGLSNQPQHF. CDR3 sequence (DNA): TGTGCCAGCAGCCGACGGACAGGGGGACTAAGCAATCAGCCCCAGCATTTT.

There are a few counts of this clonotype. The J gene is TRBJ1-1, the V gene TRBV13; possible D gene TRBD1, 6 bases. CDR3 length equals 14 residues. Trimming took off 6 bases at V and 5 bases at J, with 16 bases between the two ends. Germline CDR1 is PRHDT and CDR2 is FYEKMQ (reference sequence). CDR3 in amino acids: CASSLGQVKTEAFF. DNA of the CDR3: TGTGCCAGCAGTCTGGGACAAGTAAAGACTGAAGCTTTCTTT.

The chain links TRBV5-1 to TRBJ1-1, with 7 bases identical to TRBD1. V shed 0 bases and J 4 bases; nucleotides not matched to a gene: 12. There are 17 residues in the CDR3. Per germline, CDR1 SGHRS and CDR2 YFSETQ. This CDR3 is CASSLGLVRGAGTEAFF. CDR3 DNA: TGCGCCAGCAGCTTGGGGTTGGTCAGGGGGGCTGGCACTGAAGCTTTCTTT.

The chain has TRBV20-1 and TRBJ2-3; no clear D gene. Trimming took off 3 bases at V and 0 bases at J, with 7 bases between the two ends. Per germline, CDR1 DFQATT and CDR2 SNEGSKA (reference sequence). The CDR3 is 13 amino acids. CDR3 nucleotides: TGCAGTGCTAGGGCCATAAGCACAGATACGCAGTATTTT. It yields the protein CSARAISTDTQYF.

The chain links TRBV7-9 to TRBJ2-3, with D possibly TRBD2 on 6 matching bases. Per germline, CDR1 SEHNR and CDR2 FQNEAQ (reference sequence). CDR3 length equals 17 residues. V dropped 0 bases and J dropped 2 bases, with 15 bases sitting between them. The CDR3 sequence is CASSLARTGALTDTQYF. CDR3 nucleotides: TGTGCCAGCAGCTTAGCGCGGACGGGAGCACTCACAGATACGCAGTATTTT. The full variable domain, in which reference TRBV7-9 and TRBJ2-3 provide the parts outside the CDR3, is DTGVSQNPRHKITKRGQNVTFRCDPISEHNRLYWYRQTLGQGPEFLTYFQNEAQLEKSRLLSDRFSAERPKGSFSTLEIQRTEQGDSAMYLCASSLARTGALTDTQYFGPGTRLTVL.

The CDR3 DNA follows: TGTGCCAGCAGCTTGAGGGGTGGCGGGAGCACCGGGGAGCTGTTTTTT. The encoded protein is CASSLRGGGSTGELFF. J is TRBJ2-2 and V is TRBV5-6; 7 bases are a match to TRBD2. The CDR3 totals 16 residues. Per the germline V gene, CDR1 is SGHDT and CDR2 is YYEEEE. V shed 1 base, J shed 4 bases, and the junction held 7 bases outside the gene matches.

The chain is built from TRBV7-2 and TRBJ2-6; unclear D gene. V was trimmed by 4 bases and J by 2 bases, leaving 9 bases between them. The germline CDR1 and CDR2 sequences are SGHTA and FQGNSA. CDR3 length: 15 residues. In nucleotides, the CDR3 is TGTGCCAGCAGCTCGATTTGGGCTGGGGCCAACGTCCTGACTTTC. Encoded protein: CASSSIWAGANVLTF.

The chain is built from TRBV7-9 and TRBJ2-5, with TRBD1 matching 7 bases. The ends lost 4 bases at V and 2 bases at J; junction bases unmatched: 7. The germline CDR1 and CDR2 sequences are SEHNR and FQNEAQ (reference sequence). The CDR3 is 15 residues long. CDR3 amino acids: CASSSLDREQETQYF. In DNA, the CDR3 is TGTGCCAGCAGCTCCCTAGACAGGGAACAAGAGACCCAGTACTTC.

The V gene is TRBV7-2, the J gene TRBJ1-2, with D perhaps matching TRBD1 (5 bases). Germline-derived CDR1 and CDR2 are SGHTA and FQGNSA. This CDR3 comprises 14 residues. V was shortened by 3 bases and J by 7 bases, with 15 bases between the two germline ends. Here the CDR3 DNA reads TGTGCCAGCAGCTTTCCAGGGACGCCCGGTGGCTACACCTTC. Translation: CASSFPGTPGGYTF.

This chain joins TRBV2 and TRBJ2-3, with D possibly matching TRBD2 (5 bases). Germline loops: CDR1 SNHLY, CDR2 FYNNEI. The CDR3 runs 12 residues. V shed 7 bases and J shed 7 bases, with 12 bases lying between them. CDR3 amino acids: CASIGLLNTQYF. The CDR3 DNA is TGTGCCAGCATTGGACTTCTTAATACGCAGTATTTT. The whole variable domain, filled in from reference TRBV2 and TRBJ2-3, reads EPEVTQTPSHQVTQMGQEVILRCVPISNHLYFYWYRQILGQKVEFLVSFYNNEISEKSEIFDDQFSVERPDGSNFTLKIRSTKLEDSAMYFCASIGLLNTQYFGPGTRLTVL.

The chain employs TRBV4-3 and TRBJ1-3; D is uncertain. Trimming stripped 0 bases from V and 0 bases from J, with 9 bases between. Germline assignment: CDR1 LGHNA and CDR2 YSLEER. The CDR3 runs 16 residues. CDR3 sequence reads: CASSQDPGNSGNTIYF. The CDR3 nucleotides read TGCGCCAGCAGCCAAGATCCGGGAAACTCTGGAAACACCATATATTTT.

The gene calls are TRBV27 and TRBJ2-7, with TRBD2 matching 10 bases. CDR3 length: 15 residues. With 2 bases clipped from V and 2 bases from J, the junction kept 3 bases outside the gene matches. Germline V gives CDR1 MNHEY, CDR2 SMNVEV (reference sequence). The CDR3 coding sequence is TGTGCCAGCAGTTTAAGGACTAGCGGTCCCTACGAGCAGTACTTC. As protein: CASSLRTSGPYEQYF.

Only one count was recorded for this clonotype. Here the CDR3 reads CASSIGRLRDEQFF. The CDR3 nucleotides read TGTGCCAGCAGCATAGGAAGATTGCGGGATGAGCAGTTCTTC. The chain employs TRBV7-2 and TRBJ2-1; TRBD2 is a possible D gene (5 bases). CDR1 SGHTA and CDR2 FQGNSA come from the germline V gene. The CDR3 has 14 residues. Trimming cost V 5 bases and J 8 bases, with 16 bases left between them.

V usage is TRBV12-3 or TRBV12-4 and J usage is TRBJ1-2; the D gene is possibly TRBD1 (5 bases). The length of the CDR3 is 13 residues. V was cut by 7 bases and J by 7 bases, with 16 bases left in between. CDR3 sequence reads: CASTRGRGGGYTF. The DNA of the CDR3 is TGTGCCAGCACCCGGGGGAGGGGAGGTGGCTACACCTTC.

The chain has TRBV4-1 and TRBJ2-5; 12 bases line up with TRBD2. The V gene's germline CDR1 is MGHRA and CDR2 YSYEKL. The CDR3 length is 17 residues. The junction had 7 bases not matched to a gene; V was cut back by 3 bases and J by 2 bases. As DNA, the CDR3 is TGCGCCAGCAGCCATGACTCCGGGACTAGCGGGCAAGAGACCCAGTACTTC. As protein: CASSHDSGTSGQETQYF.

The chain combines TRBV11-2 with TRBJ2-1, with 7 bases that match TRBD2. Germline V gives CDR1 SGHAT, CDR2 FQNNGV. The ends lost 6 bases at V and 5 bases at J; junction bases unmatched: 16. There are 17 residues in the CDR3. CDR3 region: CASSRISMASGNNEQFF. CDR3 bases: TGTGCCAGCAGTAGGATATCCATGGCTAGCGGCAACAATGAGCAGTTCTTC. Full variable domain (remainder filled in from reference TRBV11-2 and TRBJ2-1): EAGVAQSPRYKIIEKRQSVAFWCNPISGHATLYWYQQILGQGPKLLIQFQNNGVVDDSQLPKDRFSAERLKGVDSTLKIQPAKLEDSAVYLCASSRISMASGNNEQFFGPGTRLTVL.

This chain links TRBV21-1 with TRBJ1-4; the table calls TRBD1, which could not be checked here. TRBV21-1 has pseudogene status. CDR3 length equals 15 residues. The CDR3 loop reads CASSKGGTGVEKLFF. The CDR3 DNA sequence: TGTGCCAGCAGCAAAGGCGGGACAGGGGTCGAAAAACTGTTTTTT.

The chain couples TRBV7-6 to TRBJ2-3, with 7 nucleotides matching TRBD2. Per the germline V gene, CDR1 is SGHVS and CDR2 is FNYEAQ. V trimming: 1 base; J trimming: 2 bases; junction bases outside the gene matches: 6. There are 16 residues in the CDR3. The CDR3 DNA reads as TGTGCCAGCAGCTTAGGAGGACTAGGAGCCACAGATACGCAGTATTTT. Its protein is CASSLGGLGATDTQYF.

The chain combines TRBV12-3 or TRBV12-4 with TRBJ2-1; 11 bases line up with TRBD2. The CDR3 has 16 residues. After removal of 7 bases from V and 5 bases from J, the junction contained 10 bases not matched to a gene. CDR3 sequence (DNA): TGTGCCAGCATGACTAGCGGGAATGCGATAAACAATGAGCAGTTCTTC. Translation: CASMTSGNAINNEQFF.

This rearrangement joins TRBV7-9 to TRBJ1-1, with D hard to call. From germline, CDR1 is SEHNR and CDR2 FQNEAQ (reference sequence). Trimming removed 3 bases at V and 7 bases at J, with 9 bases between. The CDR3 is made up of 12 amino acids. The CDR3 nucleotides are TGTGCCAGCAGCTTCCTCGAGGTTGAAGCTTTCTTT. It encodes CASSFLEVEAFF.

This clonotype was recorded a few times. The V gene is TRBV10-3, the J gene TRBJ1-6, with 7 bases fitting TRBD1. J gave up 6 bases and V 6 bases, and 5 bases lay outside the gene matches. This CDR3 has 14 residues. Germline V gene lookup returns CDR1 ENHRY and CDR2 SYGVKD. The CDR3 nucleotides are TGTGCCATCAGCCAGGGACAGCTTAATTCACCCCTCCACTTT. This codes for CAISQGQLNSPLHF.